This T cell receptor (beta chain) came from a study of blood T cell repertoires in COVID-19. Overall study: PBMCs, B-cell-depleted T cells, or T cells were the source of the cDNA or gDNA that made up the material.

Only a few counts were recorded for this clone. This CDR3 is 14 amino acids long. Germline CDR1 is MGHRA and CDR2 is YSYEKL. With 1 base removed from V and 7 bases from J, the gap between germline ends came to 11 bases. In Cohort 3, a recovered donor had either two negative PCRs, clearance, or symptom resolution. Authors' processing steps: Reference gene primers were amplified, and this amplification served to estimate nucleated cell counts. Some clones are missing from TCRdb's copy, which holds only in-frame ones; the method was immunoSEQ multiplex PCR. The V and J calls and clone size are taken from that table; D and trimming were inferred from the DNA. The repertoire holds 200,000 to 250,000 clones, with almost 85% as singletons.

The genes are TRBV4-1 and TRBJ1-5, with D perhaps matching TRBD1 (5 bases). The sample was PBMCs or T cells enriched from blood (not recorded which). The receptor was isolated from a man between 35 and 55 years old who had recovered from COVID-19. The CDR3: CASSQGRGGQPQHF. DNA of the CDR3: TGCGCCAGCAGCCAAGGTAGGGGAGGACAGCCCCAGCATTTT.